This TCR beta chain originates from a study of read filtering for tumor transcriptome and immune sequencing. This clonotype was detected ten times or more. From around 0.4 ug of RNA, a library with molecular barcoded alpha/delta and beta/gamma adaptors was made. One entry per CDR3 protein results from TCRdb running MiXCR on the reads. In the table there are more than 100,000 distinct CDR3 sequences, approximately 13% of which are singletons. Germline V gives CDR1 DFQATT, CDR2 SNEGSKA (reference sequence). The V gene lost 3 bases and the J gene lost 9 bases, with 13 bases spanning the gap. This CDR3 is 12 amino acids long.

The TCR originated in a donor at least 40 years old with multiple myeloma. The rearrangement joins TRBV20-1 to TRBJ2-3, with D maybe TRBD2 (5 bases). The sequencing input was a population of CD138-negative cells sorted from bone marrow. CDR3 sequence: CSARGSRLTQYF. DNA for the CDR3: TGCAGTGCTAGGGGGAGTAGACTCACGCAGTATTTT.